The 9 T cell receptor beta chains below come from one sample, sequenced in a study of cytomegalovirus exposure and HLA in healthy donors. In the PCR, 60 Vbeta and 13 Jbeta primers were used. Using immunoSEQ multiplex PCR, the repertoire was profiled, and TCRdb retains in-frame clones only, with some absent. Here the sample spans some 83,000 clones, roughly 75% being singletons. Sequenced: PBMCs. These receptors were taken from a man aged 60 to 75 in good health and CMV-seronegative.

The chain uses TRBV4-1 and TRBJ1-2, with D possibly TRBD1 on 6 matching bases. The CDR3 spans 12 residues. The V end lost 2 bases, the J end lost 7 bases, and 8 bases lay between the germline ends. In germline, CDR1 is MGHRA, CDR2 YSYEKL. The CDR3 loop is CASSQTGIGYTF. CDR3 coding DNA: TGCGCCAGCAGCCAAACAGGGATTGGCTACACCTTC.

The chain employs TRBV7-3 and TRBJ1-5; D possibly corresponds to TRBD1 (5 bases). The length of the CDR3 is 16 residues. The V end lost 4 bases, the J end lost 5 bases, and 18 bases lay between the germline ends. Germline CDR1 and CDR2: SGHTA and FQGTGA. This chain's CDR3 is CASSSRDCRLHQPQHF. The CDR3 nucleotides are TGTGCCAGCAGCTCCCGGGACTGCCGTCTACATCAGCCCCAGCATTTT.

The chain has TRBV5-4 and TRBJ2-3, with 9 positions matching TRBD2. This CDR3 region has 15 residues. Germline values: CDR1 SGHNT, CDR2 YYREEE (reference sequence). V shed 0 bases, J shed 2 bases, and the junction held 1 base outside the gene matches. The DNA of the CDR3 is TGTGCCAGCAGCTTGGGACTAGCGGCCACAGATACGCAGTATTTT. It codes for CASSLGLAATDTQYF.

J is TRBJ1-4 and V is TRBV6-1, with no clear D. The V end was cut by 2 bases, the J end by 1 base, with 11 bases between. The CDR3 extends over 16 amino acids. CDR1 and CDR2 (germline): MNHNS, SASEGT. The CDR3 DNA reads TGTGCCAGCAGTGAAACTGGGTACAGAACTAATGAAAAACTGTTTTTT. Protein sequence: CASSETGYRTNEKLFF.

As regards this clone: The final CDR3 position lacks the conserved phenylalanine or tryptophan, pointing to a likely read error. It is unclear where the CDR3 begins or ends on the DNA, so no DNA is shown, and the CDR3 is as TCRdb lists it. This chain connects TRBV6-4 to TRBJ2-7; TRBD1 is the table's D call, not checked against the DNA. Germline values: CDR1 MRHNA, CDR2 SNTAGT. The length of the CDR3 is 12 amino acids, counting both ends. CDR3 amino acids: CASSDSGQDGLY.

The chain combines TRBV10-1 with TRBJ1-1, with D perhaps TRBD1 (5 bases). Trimming took off 3 bases at V and 3 bases at J, with 5 bases between the two ends. The CDR3 has 12 residues. Per the germline V gene, CDR1 is WNHNN and CDR2 is SYGVQD (reference sequence). The CDR3 bases are TGCGCCAGCAGTGAAGGGGACACTGAAGCTTTCTTT. It specifies CASSEGDTEAFF.

This sequence joins TRBV4-2 and TRBJ1-2; no reliable D call. Germline loops: CDR1 LGHNA, CDR2 YNFKEQ. This CDR3 has 12 amino acids. Deletions cut 0 bases from V and 13 bases from J, with 12 bases between. The CDR3: CASSQERRFVTF. Written as DNA, the CDR3 is TGTGCCAGCAGCCAAGAACGGAGATTCGTCACCTTC.

This chain uses TRBV11-2 with TRBJ1-3; TRBD1 matches at 11 bases. Germline-derived CDR1 and CDR2 are SGHAT and FQNNGV. V lost 4 bases, J lost 0 bases, and 2 bases stayed unmatched. The CDR3 has 16 amino acids. CDR3 DNA sequence: TGTGCCAGCAGCTGGACAGGGGGCTTCTCTGGAAACACCATATATTTT. It specifies CASSWTGGFSGNTIYF.

V usage is TRBV29-1 and J usage is TRBJ1-1, with D unresolved. The CDR3 is made up of 11 amino acids. Trimming removed 4 bases from V and 3 bases from J, with 6 bases in between. The germline V gene encodes CDR1 SQVTM and CDR2 ANQGSEA. In DNA, the CDR3 is TGCAGCGTTGGGAGAGACACTGAAGCTTTCTTT. It codes for CSVGRDTEAFF.